The clone carrying this T cell receptor beta chain was seen more than once but under ten times. These data come from a study of siplizumab effects on memory and regulatory T cells. Data came from immunoSEQ multiplex PCR; TCRdb stores just in-frame clones and leaves some out. The table includes about 91,000 clones, roughly 93% detected once. The receptor comes from a human donor in good health. Source material: CD8+ T cells sorted from blood.

The CDR3 coding sequence is TGTGCCTCTAACTCCGGGACCGGTTACAATGAGCAGTTCTTC. Translating gives CASNSGTGYNEQFF. This rearrangement joins TRBV30 to TRBJ2-1; D may match TRBD1 or TRBD2 (5 bases each). The germline CDR1 and CDR2 sequences are GTSNPN and SVGIG (reference sequence). Deletions cut 7 bases from V and 4 bases from J, with 17 bases between. The CDR3 is made up of 14 amino acids.